The rows below give T cell receptor beta chains drawn from one sample of a study of tumor-infiltrating lymphocytes in localized non-small cell lung cancer. TCRdb's table, derived via immunoSEQ multiplex PCR, lists solely in-frame clones and lacks some. The sample lists 13,000 to 15,000 clones; 68% were seen once. The specimen was uninvolved lung tissue not adjacent to the tumor. These receptors were taken from a human donor with non-small cell lung cancer. Both conserved end residues are part of each CDR3. D genes are given only for firm matches.

>TRBV7-6|TRBD1|14|TRBJ1-2
CASSLDRGGYGYTF
>TRBV7-6|-|12|TRBJ1-1
CASSLTDTEAFF
>TRBV7-2|TRBD1|12|TRBJ2-1
CADRNRGDEQFF
>TRBV11-2|TRBD2|18|TRBJ2-1
CASSRGLAEISSYNEQFF
>TRBV30|-|13|TRBJ2-3
CAGGRTVEDTQYF
>TRBV6-5|-|15|TRBJ2-3
CASSYSITLPDTQYF
>TRBV30|-|13|TRBJ1-3
CAWSVMARNTIYF
>TRBV28|TRBD1|14|TRBJ2-5
CASRYSGGRETQYF
>TRBV25-1|TRBD2|13|TRBJ2-3
CASSGGGTDTQYF
>TRBV6-5|-|15|TRBJ2-7
CASSYALAYAYEQYF
>TRBV5-4|-|16|TRBJ1-6
CASSLLQGSQDSPLHF
>TRBV6-5|-|12|TRBJ1-6
CASGIPSSPLHF
>TRBV5-6|-|13|TRBJ2-5
CASSLGGSETQYF
>TRBV30|-|12|TRBJ1-3
CALKLSGNTIYF
>TRBV11-2|-|18|TRBJ1-1
CASSLTYRGRIHHTEAFF
>TRBV6-5|-|15|TRBJ2-3
CASSRAAGPTDTQYF
>TRBV7-2|TRBD1|16|TRBJ1-3
CASSRTGDRSGNTIYF
>TRBV7-2|-|14|TRBJ2-1
CASSRDNPYNEQFF
>TRBV19|TRBD1|15|TRBJ2-1
CASSNSGQGLGEQFF
>TRBV10-3|-|15|TRBJ1-3
CAISENRAYDGTIYF
>TRBV7-2|-|17|TRBJ2-2
CASSLGSGGGNTGELFF
>TRBV6-6|-|12|TRBJ1-2
CASGREPAGYTF
>TRBV6-1|-|16|TRBJ1-3
CASSEKSMPSGNTIYF
>TRBV6-5|-|13|TRBJ2-1
CASSILGEDEQFF
>TRBV15|-|16|TRBJ1-5
CATSGGVGYSNQPQHF
>TRBV11-2|TRBD1|14|TRBJ2-2
CASSWDRVTGELFF
>TRBV29-1|-|11|TRBJ1-2
CSVEEAYGYTF
>TRBV29-1|-|10|TRBJ1-1
CSVKNTEAFF
>TRBV27|-|14|TRBJ2-7
CASSPLQGSYEQYF
>TRBV30|-|13|TRBJ2-5
CAWEMTERKTQYF
>TRBV4-1|TRBD1|15|TRBJ1-5
CASSQGGQANQPQHF
>TRBV7-6|TRBD1|22|TRBJ2-6
CASSLDYEFGQGAVTGANVLTF
>TRBV29-1|TRBD1|14|TRBJ2-7
CSACEGQALCEQYF
>TRBV27|-|16|TRBJ2-5
CASSSYSNQPRETQYF
>TRBV14|-|15|TRBJ2-7
CASSQEGLGSYEQYF
>TRBV30|-|13|TRBJ1-5
CAWSSTMNQPQHF
>TRBV7-8|-|13|TRBJ1-2
CASSLGPGDGYTF
>TRBV6-1|-|14|TRBJ1-2
CASSRGLANYGYTF
>TRBV4-2|-|15|TRBJ2-5
CASSQNQMRKETQYF
>TRBV12-5|-|14|TRBJ1-3
CASALGVSGNTIYF
>TRBV5-6|-|14|TRBJ2-7
CASSLRQVHYEQYF
>TRBV19|-|14|TRBJ2-2
CASSRRGNTGELFF
>TRBV18|-|14|TRBJ2-5
CASSPTQGQETQYF
>TRBV10-3|-|14|TRBJ2-7
CAISESRGGDEQYF
>TRBV5-1|TRBD1|16|TRBJ2-7
CASSLITGGPGYEQYF
>TRBV19|-|13|TRBJ1-3
CASSRRSGNTIYF
>TRBV5-1|-|12|TRBJ2-7
CASSSGSVQQYF
>TRBV9|-|13|TRBJ2-3
CASSVSGGRTQYF
>TRBV6-5|-|11|TRBJ1-5
CASSGGVPQHF
>TRBV30|TRBD1|14|TRBJ2-7
CAWSGQGAVGEQYF
>TRBV6-4|TRBD2|15|TRBJ2-1
CASSESSGGYNEQFF
>TRBV19|-|14|TRBJ1-2
CASSRRGLTSGYTF
>TRBV5-1|TRBD1|15|TRBJ2-7
CASSFDPGGSYEQYF
>TRBV6-5|-|13|TRBJ2-1
CATGTLSGDEQFF
>TRBV9|-|13|TRBJ2-1
CASSFDPDGEQFF